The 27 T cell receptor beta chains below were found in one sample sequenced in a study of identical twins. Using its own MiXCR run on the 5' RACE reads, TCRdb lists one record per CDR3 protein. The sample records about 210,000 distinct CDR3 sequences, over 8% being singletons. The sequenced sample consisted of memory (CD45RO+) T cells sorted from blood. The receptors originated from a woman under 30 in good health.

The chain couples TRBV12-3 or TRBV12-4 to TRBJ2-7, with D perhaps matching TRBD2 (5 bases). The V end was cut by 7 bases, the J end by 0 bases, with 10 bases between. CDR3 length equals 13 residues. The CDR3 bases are TGTGCCAGCACTCCCGACTACTCCTACGAGCAGTACTTC. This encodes CASTPDYSYEQYF.

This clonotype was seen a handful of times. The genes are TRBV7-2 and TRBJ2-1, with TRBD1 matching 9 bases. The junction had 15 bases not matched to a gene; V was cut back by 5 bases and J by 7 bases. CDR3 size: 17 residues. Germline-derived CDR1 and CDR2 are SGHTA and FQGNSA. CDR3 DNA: TGTGCCAGCAGCCTATTCCCCCGGACAGGGGTTCAGAATGAGCAGTTCTTC. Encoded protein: CASSLFPRTGVQNEQFF.

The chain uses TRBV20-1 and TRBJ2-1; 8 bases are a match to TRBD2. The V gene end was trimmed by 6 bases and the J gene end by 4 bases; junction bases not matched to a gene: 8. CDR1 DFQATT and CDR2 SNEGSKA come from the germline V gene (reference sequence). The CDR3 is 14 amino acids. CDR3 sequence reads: CSALGLDRYNEQFF. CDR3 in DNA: TGCAGTGCCCTGGGACTAGACCGATACAATGAGCAGTTCTTC.

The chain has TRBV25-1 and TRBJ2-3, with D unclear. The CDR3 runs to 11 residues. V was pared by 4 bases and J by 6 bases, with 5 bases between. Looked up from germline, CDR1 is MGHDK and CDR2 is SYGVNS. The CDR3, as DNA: TGTGCCAGCAGTGTTCTCGATACGCAGTATTTT. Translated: CASSVLDTQYF.

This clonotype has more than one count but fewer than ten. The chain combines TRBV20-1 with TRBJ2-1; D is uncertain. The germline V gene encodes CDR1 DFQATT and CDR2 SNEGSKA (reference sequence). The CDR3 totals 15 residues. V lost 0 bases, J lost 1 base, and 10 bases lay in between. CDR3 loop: CSARDLWLSYNEQFF. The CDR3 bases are TGCAGTGCTAGAGATCTATGGCTTTCCTACAATGAGCAGTTCTTC.

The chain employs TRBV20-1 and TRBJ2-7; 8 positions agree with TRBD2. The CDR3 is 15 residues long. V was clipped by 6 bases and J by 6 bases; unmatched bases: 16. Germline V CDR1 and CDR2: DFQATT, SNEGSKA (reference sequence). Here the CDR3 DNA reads TGCAGTGCCCCCGGGCTAGCGGGCCCCTTTGGCGAGCAGTACTTC. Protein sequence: CSAPGLAGPFGEQYF.

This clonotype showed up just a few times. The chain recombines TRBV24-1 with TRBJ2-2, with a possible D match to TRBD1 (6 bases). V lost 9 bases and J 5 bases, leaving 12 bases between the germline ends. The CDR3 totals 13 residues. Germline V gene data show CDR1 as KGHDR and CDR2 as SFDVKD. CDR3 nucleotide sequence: TGTGCCACCCTGACAGGCGAGACCGGGGAGCTGTTTTTT. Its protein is CATLTGETGELFF.

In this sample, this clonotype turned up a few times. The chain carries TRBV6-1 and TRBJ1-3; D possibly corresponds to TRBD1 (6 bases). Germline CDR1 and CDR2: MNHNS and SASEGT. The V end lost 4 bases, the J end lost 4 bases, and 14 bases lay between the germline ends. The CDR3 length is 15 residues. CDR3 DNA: TGTGCCAGCAGTGTCAACAGGGTATCAGGAAACACCATATATTTT. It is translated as CASSVNRVSGNTIYF.

As DNA, the CDR3 is TGTGCCATCAGGGGCAGCGGGACCGCCTACAATGAGCAGTTCTTC. Protein product: CAIRGSGTAYNEQFF. This chain uses TRBV10-3 with TRBJ2-1; 7 nucleotides align to TRBD2. The CDR3 extends over 15 amino acids. The V segment lost 6 bases and the J segment 2 bases; nucleotides outside the gene matches: 7. Germline V gives CDR1 ENHRY, CDR2 SYGVKD.

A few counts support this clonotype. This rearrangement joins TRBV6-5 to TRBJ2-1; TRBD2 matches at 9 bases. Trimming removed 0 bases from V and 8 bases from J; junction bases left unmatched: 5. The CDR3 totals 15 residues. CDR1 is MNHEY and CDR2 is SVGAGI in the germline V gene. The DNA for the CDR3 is TGTGCCAGCAGTTACTCTAGCGGGGGCACCCATGAGCAGTTCTTC. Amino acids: CASSYSSGGTHEQFF.

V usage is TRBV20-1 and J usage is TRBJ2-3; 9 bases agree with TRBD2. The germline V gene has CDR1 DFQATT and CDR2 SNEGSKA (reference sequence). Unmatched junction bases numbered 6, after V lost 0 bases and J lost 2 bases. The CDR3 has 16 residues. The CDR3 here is CSARDQGGGDTDTQYF. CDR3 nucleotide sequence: TGCAGTGCTAGAGATCAAGGCGGGGGGGACACAGATACGCAGTATTTT.

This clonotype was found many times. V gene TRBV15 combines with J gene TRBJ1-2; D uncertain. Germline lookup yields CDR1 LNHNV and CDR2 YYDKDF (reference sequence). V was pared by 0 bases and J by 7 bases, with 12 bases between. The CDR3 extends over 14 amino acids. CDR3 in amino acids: CATSRDRNSLGYTF. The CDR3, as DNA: TGTGCCACCAGCAGAGATCGAAATTCCCTTGGCTACACCTTC.

The CDR3 DNA follows: TGCAGTGCTAGAGTTGAGAACTATGGCTACACCTTC. Its translation: CSARVENYGYTF. This chain joins TRBV20-1 and TRBJ1-2; no definite D call. Germline CDR1 is DFQATT and CDR2 is SNEGSKA (reference sequence). This CDR3 is 12 amino acids long. Trimming left V 1 base short and J 2 bases short, with 5 bases between.

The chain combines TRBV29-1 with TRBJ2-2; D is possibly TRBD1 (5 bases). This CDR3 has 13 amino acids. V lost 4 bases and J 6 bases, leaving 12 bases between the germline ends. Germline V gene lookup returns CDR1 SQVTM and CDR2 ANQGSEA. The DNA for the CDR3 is TGCAGCGTTGGACAGCCCCAGGCCGGGGAGCTGTTTTTT. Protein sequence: CSVGQPQAGELFF.

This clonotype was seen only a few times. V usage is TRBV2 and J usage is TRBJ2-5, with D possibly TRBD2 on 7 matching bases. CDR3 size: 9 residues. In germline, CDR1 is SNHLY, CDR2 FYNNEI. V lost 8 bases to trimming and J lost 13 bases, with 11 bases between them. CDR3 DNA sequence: TGTGCCAGCGGGGGGGCCGGGTACTTC. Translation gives CASGGAGYF.

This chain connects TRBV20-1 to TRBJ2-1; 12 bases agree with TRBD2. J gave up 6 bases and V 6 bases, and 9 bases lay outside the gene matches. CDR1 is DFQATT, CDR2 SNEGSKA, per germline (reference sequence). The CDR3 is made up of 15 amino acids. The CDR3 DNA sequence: TGCAGTGCCCAAAACAGACTAGCGGGAGTCAATGAGCAGTTCTTC. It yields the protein CSAQNRLAGVNEQFF.

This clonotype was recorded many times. The CDR3 reads CAWSLTYEQYF. The CDR3 DNA follows: TGTGCCTGGAGTCTAACCTACGAGCAGTACTTC. The V call is TRBV30, the J call TRBJ2-7; D call uncertain. There are 11 residues in the CDR3. Germline lookup yields CDR1 GTSNPN and CDR2 SVGIG (reference sequence). Trimming pared 2 bases from V and 2 bases from J, leaving 4 bases between. Complete variable domain (other parts from reference TRBV30 and TRBJ2-7): SQTIHQWPATLVQPVGSPLSLECTVEGTSNPNLYWYRQAAGRGLQLLFYSVGIGQISSEVPQNLSASRPQDRQFILSSKKLLLSDSGFYLCAWSLTYEQYFGPGTRLTVT.

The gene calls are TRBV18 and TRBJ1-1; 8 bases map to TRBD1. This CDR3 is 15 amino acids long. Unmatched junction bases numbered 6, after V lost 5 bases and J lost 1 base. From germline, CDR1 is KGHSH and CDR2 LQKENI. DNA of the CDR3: TGTGCCAGCTCATCGACCGGGACAGGGAACACTGAAGCTTTCTTT. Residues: CASSSTGTGNTEAFF.

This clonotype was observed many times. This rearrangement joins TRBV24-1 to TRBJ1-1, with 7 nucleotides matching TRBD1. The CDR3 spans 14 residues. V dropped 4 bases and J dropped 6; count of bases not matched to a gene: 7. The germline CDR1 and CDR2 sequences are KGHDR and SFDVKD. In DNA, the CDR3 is TGTGCCACCAGTGAGTCAGACAGGGACGCTGAAGCTTTCTTT. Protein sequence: CATSESDRDAEAFF.

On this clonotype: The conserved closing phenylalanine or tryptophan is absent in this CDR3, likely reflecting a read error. CDR3 nucleotide sequence: TGTGCCAGCAGCTTGAGGGGTCGGGAGACCCAGTACCTC. Translating gives CASSLRGRETQYL. The chain has TRBV5-6 and TRBJ2-5, with D possibly being TRBD1 (5 bases). This CDR3 spans 13 amino acids. The germline gives CDR1 SGHDT, CDR2 YYEEEE. V lost 1 base to trimming and J lost 5 bases, with 9 bases between them.

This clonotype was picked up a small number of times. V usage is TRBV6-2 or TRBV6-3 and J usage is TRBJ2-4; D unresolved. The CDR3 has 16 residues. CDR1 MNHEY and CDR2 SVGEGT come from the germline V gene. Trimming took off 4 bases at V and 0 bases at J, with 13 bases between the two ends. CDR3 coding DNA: TGTGCCAGCAGTTTCGATCGATCGGGAGCCAAAAACATTCAGTACTTC. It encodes CASSFDRSGAKNIQYF.

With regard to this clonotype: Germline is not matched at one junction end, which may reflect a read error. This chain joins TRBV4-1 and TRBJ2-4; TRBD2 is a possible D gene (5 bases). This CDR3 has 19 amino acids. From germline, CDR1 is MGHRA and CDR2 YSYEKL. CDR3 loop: CASIQDWLSQAVTKNIQYF. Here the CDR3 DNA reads TGCGCCAGCATCCAAGATTGGTTGTCTCAAGCGGTAACCAAAAACATTCAGTACTTC.

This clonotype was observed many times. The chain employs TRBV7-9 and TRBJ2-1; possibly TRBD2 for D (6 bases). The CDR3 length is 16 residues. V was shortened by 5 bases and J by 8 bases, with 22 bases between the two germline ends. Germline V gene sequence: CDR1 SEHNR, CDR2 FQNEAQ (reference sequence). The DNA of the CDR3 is TGTGCCAGCAGCGCCCCGGGACTCCAAACGCTACATGAGCAGTTCTTC. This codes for CASSAPGLQTLHEQFF. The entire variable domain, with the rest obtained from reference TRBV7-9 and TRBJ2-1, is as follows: DTGVSQNPRHKITKRGQNVTFRCDPISEHNRLYWYRQTLGQGPEFLTYFQNEAQLEKSRLLSDRFSAERPKGSFSTLEIQRTEQGDSAMYLCASSAPGLQTLHEQFFGPGTRLTVL.

The CDR3 sequence: CASSYRRGTGELFF. CDR3 in DNA: TGTGCCAGCAGTTACCGGAGGGGCACCGGGGAGCTGTTTTTT. This chain connects TRBV6-5 to TRBJ2-2; the D gene is possibly TRBD2 (6 bases). Germline V gives CDR1 MNHEY, CDR2 SVGAGI. The CDR3 has 14 residues. Trimming took 2 bases from V and 4 from J, leaving 8 bases between them.

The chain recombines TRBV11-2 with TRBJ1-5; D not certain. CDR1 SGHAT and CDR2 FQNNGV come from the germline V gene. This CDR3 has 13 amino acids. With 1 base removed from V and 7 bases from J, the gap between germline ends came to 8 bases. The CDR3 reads CASSLGAVQPQHF. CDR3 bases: TGTGCCAGCAGCTTAGGGGCGGTCCAGCCCCAGCATTTT. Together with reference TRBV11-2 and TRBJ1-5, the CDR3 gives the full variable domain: EAGVAQSPRYKIIEKRQSVAFWCNPISGHATLYWYQQILGQGPKLLIQFQNNGVVDDSQLPKDRFSAERLKGVDSTLKIQPAKLEDSAVYLCASSLGAVQPQHFGDGTRLSIL.

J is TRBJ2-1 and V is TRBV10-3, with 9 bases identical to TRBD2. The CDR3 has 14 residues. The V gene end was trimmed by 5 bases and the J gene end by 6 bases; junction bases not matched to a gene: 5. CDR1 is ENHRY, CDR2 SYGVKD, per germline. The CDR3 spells CAISTLTSGNEQFF. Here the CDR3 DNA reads TGTGCCATCAGTACCCTGACTAGCGGCAATGAGCAGTTCTTC.

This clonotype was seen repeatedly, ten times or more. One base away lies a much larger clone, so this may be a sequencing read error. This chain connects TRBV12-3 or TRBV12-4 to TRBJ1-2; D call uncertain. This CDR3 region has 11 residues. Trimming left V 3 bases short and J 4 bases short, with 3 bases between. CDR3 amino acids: CASSFGYGYTF. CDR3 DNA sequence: TGTGCCAGCAGTTTCGGCTATGGCTACACCTTC.